This is a list of T cell receptor beta chains from one sample in a study of siplizumab effects on memory and regulatory T cells. The data were produced by immunoSEQ multiplex PCR, yet TCRdb's version contains in-frame clones alone and is incomplete. The table has 100,000 or so clones, 94% seen once. The source material was Tregs sorted from blood. The receptors derive from a human donor in good health. Both conserved end residues are part of each CDR3. The order of the fields is V gene, J gene, CDR3 protein.

TRBV6-1	TRBJ2-5	CAATRSGYRTQYF
TRBV9	TRBJ1-2	CASSVRFLDYGYTF
TRBV5-6	TRBJ1-3	CASSLLGQFFSGNTIYF
TRBV6-6	TRBJ1-2	CASSRDRAGGYTF
TRBV5-1	TRBJ1-2	CASSLFVTSDTNYGYTF
TRBV19	TRBJ1-2	CASTKNSGLGRTYGYTF
TRBV18	TRBJ1-1	CASSPGTGEAFF
TRBV9	TRBJ2-3	CASSVAPAGGLDTQYF
TRBV9	TRBJ1-3	CASSVGPTGLNTIYF
TRBV10-3	TRBJ2-7	CAISGDGYEQYF
TRBV6-5	TRBJ1-1	CASSYRGGNTEAFF